This TCR beta chain was captured by sequencing in a study of blood T cell repertoires in COVID-19. Across the study: From the United States, Italy and Spain came samples of acute and convalescent COVID-19. The cDNA or gDNA used as material had been derived from T cells, B-cell-depleted T cells, or PBMCs.

In this sample, this clone turned up once. Germline values: CDR1 MDHEN, CDR2 SYDVKM. V lost 4 bases, J lost 4 bases, and 19 bases lay in between. This CDR3 is built from 16 residues. Source study methods: Nucleated cell counts were estimated from reference gene primer amplification. Only in-frame clones appear in the TCRdb table, and some are missing; sequencing was by immunoSEQ multiplex PCR. That table is the source of V, J and clone size, and D and trimming were worked out from the DNA. The repertoire has 200,000 or so clones, about 88% of them found once; the top ten carry about 1.7%. The sequenced material came from peripheral blood. The V gene is TRBV28, the J gene TRBJ1-2; the D gene is possibly TRBD1 (6 bases). This clonotype originated in a man in his 70s with acute or convalescent COVID-19. The DNA for the CDR3 is TGTGCCAGCAGTTCCCTACAGGGTACACTAGGCTATGGCTACACCTTC. It encodes CASSSLQGTLGYGYTF.